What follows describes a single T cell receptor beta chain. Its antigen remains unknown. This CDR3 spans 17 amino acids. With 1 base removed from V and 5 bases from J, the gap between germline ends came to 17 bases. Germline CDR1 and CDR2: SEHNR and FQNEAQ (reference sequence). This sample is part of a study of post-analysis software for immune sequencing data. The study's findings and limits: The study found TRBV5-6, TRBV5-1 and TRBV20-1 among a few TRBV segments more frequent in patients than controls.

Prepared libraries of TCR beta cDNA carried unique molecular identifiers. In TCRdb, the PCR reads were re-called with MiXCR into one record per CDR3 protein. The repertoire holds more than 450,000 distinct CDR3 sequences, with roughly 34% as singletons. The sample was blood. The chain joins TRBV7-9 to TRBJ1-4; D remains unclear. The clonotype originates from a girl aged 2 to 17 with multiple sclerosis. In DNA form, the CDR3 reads TGTGCCAGCAGCTTAGGTCGGCGGCCAAGGCGAAATGAAAAACTGTTTTTT. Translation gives CASSLGRRPRRNEKLFF.